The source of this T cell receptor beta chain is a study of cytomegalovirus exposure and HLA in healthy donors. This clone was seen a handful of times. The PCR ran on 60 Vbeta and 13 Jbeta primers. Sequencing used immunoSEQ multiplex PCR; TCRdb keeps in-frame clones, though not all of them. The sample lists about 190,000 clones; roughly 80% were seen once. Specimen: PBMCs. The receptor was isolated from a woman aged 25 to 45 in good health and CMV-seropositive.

The CDR3 sequence is CASSLNRAGGRHYEQYF. The CDR3 bases are TGTGCCAGCAGCTTAAACAGGGCCGGCGGGAGACACTACGAGCAGTACTTC. The chain combines TRBV7-8 with TRBJ2-7; possibly TRBD2 for D (7 bases). This CDR3 spans 17 amino acids. Germline V gene sequence: CDR1 SGHVS, CDR2 FQNEAQ. V shed 2 bases and J shed 3 bases, with 20 bases lying between them.